The 8 T cell receptor beta chains below all came from one sample that was sequenced in a study of cytomegalovirus exposure and HLA in healthy donors (dated by TCRdb to the late 2010s). Preparation of the library involved the immunoSEQ multiplex PCR assay. For the multiplex PCR, a mixture combining 60 forward primers for TCR Vbeta segments and 13 reverse primers for TCR Jbeta segments was used. TCRdb re-hosts the immuneACCESS table, in-frame sequences only. Its copies lack some clones; in the studies checked, an unresolved V gene accounts for under half of them, and the cause for the rest is not known. This sample's table has entries for under 200,000 clones. About 0.79% of the sample goes to the ten largest clones. The sample was PBMCs. These receptors were obtained from a woman in her late teens or twenties in good health and CMV-seropositive.

The chain recombines TRBV6-1 with TRBJ2-1; 12 nucleotides agree with TRBD2. J was trimmed by 5 bases and V by 5 bases; bases with no gene match: 4. The germline CDR1 and CDR2 sequences are MNHNS and SASEGT. The CDR3 covers 15 residues. The CDR3 protein is CASSLAGGPNNEQFF. The CDR3 nucleotides read TGTGCCAGCAGTCTAGCGGGGGGGCCCAACAATGAGCAGTTCTTC.

The chain employs TRBV7-2 and TRBJ1-1; D is unclear. This CDR3 comprises 15 residues. CDR1 and CDR2 (germline): SGHTA, FQGNSA. Trimming removed 1 base at V and 5 bases at J, with 14 bases between. The CDR3 protein is CASSLGLRGRTEAFF. CDR3 nucleotide sequence: TGTGCCAGCAGCTTAGGGCTTCGTGGGAGGACTGAAGCTTTCTTT.

The chain combines TRBV2 with TRBJ1-5; TRBD1 matches at 7 bases. Looked up from germline, CDR1 is SNHLY and CDR2 is FYNNEI. V lost 6 bases and J lost 3; bases outside the gene matches: 2. The CDR3 sequence is 13 residues long. Here the CDR3 DNA reads TGTGCCAGCAGAGGACAGGTCAATCAGCCCCAGCATTTT. Protein: CASRGQVNQPQHF.

This sequence joins TRBV6-5 and TRBJ2-1; 9 nucleotides match TRBD1. Germline assignment: CDR1 MNHEY and CDR2 SVGAGI. CDR3 length: 15 residues. J was trimmed by 5 bases and V by 6 bases; bases with no gene match: 8. CDR3 in amino acids: CASRTGTGYHNEQFF. The CDR3 DNA follows: TGTGCCAGCAGGACCGGGACAGGGTACCACAATGAGCAGTTCTTC.

V and J are TRBV11-2 and TRBJ2-2; 8 positions agree with TRBD1. This CDR3 region has 15 residues. Looked up from germline, CDR1 is SGHAT and CDR2 is FQNNGV. V was pared by 5 bases and J by 6 bases, with 8 bases of the junction left unmatched. The CDR3 protein is CASSVTGQVPGELFF. CDR3 bases: TGTGCCAGCAGCGTCACGGGACAGGTTCCCGGGGAGCTGTTTTTT. Variable domain in full (rest from reference TRBV11-2 and TRBJ2-2): EAGVAQSPRYKIIEKRQSVAFWCNPISGHATLYWYQQILGQGPKLLIQFQNNGVVDDSQLPKDRFSAERLKGVDSTLKIQPAKLEDSAVYLCASSVTGQVPGELFFGEGSRLTVL.

This chain links TRBV30 with TRBJ1-5, with unresolved D. Germline V gene sequence: CDR1 GTSNPN, CDR2 SVGIG (reference sequence). The CDR3 contains 13 residues. The V and J ends lost 2 bases and 7 bases respectively, with 12 bases between them. The CDR3 region has the DNA TGTGCCTGGAGTTCGGGCGCGGGGCAGCCCCAGCATTTT. The encoded protein is CAWSSGAGQPQHF.

The chain couples TRBV19 to TRBJ1-2; 9 bases map to TRBD1. V shed 1 base and J 6 bases; nucleotides not matched to a gene: 0. Germline V lookup: CDR1 LNHDA, CDR2 SQIVND (reference sequence). This CDR3 is 13 amino acids long. The CDR3 spells CASSIGQGDGYTF. In nucleotides, the CDR3 is TGTGCCAGTAGTATAGGACAGGGGGATGGCTACACCTTC.

This chain links TRBV6-5 with TRBJ2-5; 10 bases map to TRBD2. With V trimmed by 6 bases and J by 11 bases, 15 bases remained unmatched. The length of the CDR3 is 15 residues. Germline V gives CDR1 MNHEY, CDR2 SVGAGI. The CDR3 DNA reads as TGTGCCAGCAGCAACGGACTAGCGGCCGAAAAAGAGCAGTACTTC. It codes for CASSNGLAAEKEQYF.